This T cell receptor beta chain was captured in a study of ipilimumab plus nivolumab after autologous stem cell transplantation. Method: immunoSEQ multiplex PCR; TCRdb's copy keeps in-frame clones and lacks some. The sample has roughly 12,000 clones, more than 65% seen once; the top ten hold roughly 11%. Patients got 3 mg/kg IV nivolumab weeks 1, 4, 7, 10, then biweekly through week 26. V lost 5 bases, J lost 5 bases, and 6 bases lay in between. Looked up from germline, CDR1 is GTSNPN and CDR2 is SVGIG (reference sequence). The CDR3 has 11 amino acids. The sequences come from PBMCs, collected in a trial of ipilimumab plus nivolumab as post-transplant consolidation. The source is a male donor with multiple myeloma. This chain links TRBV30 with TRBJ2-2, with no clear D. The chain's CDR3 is CAWERTGELFF. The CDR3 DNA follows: TGTGCCTGGGAACGTACCGGGGAGCTGTTTTTT.